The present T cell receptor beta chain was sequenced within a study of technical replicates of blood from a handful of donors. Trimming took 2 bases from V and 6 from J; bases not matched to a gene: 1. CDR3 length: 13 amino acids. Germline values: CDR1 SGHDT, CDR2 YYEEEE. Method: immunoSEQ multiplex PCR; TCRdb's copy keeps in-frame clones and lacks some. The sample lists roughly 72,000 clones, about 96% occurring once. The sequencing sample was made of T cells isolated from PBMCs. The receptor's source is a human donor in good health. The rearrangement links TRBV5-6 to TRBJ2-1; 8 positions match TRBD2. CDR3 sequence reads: CASSFSGSNEQFF. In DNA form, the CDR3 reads TGTGCCAGCAGCTTCAGCGGGAGCAATGAGCAGTTCTTC.